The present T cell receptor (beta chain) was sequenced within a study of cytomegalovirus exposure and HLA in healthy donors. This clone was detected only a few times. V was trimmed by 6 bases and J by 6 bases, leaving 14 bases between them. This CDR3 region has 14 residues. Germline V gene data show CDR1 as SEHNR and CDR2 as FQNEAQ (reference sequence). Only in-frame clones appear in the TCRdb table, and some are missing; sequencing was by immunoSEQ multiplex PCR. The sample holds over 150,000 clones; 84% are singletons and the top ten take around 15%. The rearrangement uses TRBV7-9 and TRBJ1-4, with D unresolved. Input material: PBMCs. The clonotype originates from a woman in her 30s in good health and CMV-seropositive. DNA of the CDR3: TGTGCCAGCAGTACGGTTAATGCGGATGAAAAACTGTTTTTT. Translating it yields CASSTVNADEKLFF. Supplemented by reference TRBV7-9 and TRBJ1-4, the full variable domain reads DTGVSQNPRHKITKRGQNVTFRCDPISEHNRLYWYRQTLGQGPEFLTYFQNEAQLEKSRLLSDRFSAERPKGSFSTLEIQRTEQGDSAMYLCASSTVNADEKLFFGSGTQLSVL.